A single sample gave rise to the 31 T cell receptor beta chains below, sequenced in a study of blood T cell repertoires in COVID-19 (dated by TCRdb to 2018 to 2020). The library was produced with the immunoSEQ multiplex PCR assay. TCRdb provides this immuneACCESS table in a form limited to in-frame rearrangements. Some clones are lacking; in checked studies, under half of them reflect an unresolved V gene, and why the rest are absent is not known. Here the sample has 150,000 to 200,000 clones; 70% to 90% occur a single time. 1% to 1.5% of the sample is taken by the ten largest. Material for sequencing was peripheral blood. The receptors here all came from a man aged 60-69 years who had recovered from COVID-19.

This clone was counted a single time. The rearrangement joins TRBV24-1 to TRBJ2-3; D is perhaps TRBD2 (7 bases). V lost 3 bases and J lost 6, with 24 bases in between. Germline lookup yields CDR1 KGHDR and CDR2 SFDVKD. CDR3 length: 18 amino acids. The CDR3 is CATSDPSREAGARDTQYF. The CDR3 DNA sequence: TGTGCCACCAGTGATCCATCTCGAGAGGCGGGGGCTAGGGATACGCAGTATTTT.

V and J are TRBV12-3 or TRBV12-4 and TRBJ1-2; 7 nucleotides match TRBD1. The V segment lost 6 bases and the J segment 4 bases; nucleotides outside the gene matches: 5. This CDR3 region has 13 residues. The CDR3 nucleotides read TGTGCCAGCAGCGGACAGGAGTTCTATGGCTACACCTTC. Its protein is CASSGQEFYGYTF.

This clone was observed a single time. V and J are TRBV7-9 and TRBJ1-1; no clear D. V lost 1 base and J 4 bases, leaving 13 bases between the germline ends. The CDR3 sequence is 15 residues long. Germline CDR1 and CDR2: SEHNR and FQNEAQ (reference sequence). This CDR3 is CASSLDGVAATEAFF. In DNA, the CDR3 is TGTGCCAGCAGCTTAGATGGTGTAGCGGCCACTGAAGCTTTCTTT.

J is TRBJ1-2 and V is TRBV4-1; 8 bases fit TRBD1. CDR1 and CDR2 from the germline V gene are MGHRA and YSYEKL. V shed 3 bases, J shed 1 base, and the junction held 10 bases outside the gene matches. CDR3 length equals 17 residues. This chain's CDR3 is CASSHGQGANFNYGYTF. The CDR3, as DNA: TGCGCCAGCAGCCATGGGCAGGGGGCGAATTTTAACTATGGCTACACCTTC.

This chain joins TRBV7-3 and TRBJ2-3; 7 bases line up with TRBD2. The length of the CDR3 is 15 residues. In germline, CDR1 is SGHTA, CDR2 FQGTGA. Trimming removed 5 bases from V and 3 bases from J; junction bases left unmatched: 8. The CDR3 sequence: CASSAFGGSTDTQYF. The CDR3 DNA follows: TGTGCCAGCAGCGCCTTCGGGGGGTCAACAGATACGCAGTATTTT.

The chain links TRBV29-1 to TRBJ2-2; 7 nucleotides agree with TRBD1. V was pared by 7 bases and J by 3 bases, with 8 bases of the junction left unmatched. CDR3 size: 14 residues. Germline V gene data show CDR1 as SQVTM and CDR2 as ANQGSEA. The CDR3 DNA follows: TGCAGCGGACGCGACAGGGAAGACACCGGGGAGCTGTTTTTT. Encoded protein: CSGRDREDTGELFF.

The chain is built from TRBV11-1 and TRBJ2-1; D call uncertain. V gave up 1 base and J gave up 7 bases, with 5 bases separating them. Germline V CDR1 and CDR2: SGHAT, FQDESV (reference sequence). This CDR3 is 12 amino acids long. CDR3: CASSLDRNEQFF. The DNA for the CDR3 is TGTGCCAGCAGCTTAGATAGAAATGAGCAGTTCTTC.

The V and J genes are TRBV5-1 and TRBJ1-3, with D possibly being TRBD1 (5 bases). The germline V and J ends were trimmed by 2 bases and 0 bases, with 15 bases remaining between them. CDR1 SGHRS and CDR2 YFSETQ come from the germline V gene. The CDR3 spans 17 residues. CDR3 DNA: TGCGCCAGCAGCTTCGGGCAGGGTGCTTCCTCTGGAAACACCATATATTTT. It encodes CASSFGQGASSGNTIYF.

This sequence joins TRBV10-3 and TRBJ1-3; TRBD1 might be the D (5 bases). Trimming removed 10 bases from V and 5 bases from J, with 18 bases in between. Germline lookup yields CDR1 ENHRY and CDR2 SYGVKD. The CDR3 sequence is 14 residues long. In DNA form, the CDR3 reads TGTGCCACCACCTTCGACAGCGCTAGAAACACCATATATTTT. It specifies CATTFDSARNTIYF.

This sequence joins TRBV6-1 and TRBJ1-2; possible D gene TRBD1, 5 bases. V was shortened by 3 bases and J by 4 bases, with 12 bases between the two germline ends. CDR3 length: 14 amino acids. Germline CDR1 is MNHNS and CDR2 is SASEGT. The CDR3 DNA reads TGTGCCAGCAGTGAGCTGGCAGGGTTCTATGGCTACACCTTC. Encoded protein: CASSELAGFYGYTF.

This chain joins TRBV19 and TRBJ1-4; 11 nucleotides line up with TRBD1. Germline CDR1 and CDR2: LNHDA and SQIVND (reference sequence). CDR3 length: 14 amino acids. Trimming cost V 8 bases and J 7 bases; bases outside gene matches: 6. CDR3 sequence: CASSGTGGFEKLFF. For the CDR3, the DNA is TGTGCCAGTTCCGGGACAGGGGGTTTTGAAAAACTGTTTTTT.

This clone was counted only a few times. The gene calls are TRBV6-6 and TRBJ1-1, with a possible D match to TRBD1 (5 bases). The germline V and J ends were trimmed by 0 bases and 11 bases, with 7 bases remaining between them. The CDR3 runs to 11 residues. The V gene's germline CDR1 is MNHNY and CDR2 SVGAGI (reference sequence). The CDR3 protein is CASSYSGGAFF. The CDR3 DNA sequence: TGTGCCAGCAGTTACTCTGGGGGGGCTTTCTTT.

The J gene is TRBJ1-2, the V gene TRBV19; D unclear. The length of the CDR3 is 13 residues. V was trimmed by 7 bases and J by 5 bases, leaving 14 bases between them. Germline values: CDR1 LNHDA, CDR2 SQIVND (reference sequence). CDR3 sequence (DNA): TGTGCCAGTATGAACCACTTTCTTTATGGCTACACCTTC. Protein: CASMNHFLYGYTF.

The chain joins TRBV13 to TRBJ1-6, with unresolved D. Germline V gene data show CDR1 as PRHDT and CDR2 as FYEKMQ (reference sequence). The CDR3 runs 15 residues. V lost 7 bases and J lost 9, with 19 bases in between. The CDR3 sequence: CASTLGSPRGSPLHF. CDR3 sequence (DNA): TGTGCCAGCACCCTCGGAAGTCCGCGGGGTTCACCCCTCCACTTT.

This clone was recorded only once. The CDR3 DNA is TGCAGCGTTCAGGAAAACGTTTACTCTGGAAACACCATATATTTT. This gives the protein CSVQENVYSGNTIYF. V usage is TRBV29-1 and J usage is TRBJ1-3; the D is unclear. Trimming removed 5 bases at V and 0 bases at J, with 14 bases between. The CDR3 loop spans 15 amino acids. Germline CDR1 is SQVTM and CDR2 is ANQGSEA. Supplemented by reference TRBV29-1 and TRBJ1-3, the full variable domain reads SAVISQKPSRDICQRGTSLTIQCQVDSQVTMMFWYRQQPGQSLTLIATANQGSEATYESGFVIDKFPISRPNLTFSTLTVSNMSPEDSSIYLCSVQENVYSGNTIYFGEGSWLTVV.

CDR3 nucleotide sequence: TGTGCCAGCAGCACCCTCTCGGAGGCAGATACGCAGTATTTT. This sequence encodes CASSTLSEADTQYF. V usage is TRBV9 and J usage is TRBJ2-3; D perhaps matches TRBD2 (5 bases). This CDR3 region has 14 residues. Trimming shortened V by 4 bases and J by 4 bases, and 13 bases separated the two germline ends. Germline assignment: CDR1 SGDLS and CDR2 YYNGEE.

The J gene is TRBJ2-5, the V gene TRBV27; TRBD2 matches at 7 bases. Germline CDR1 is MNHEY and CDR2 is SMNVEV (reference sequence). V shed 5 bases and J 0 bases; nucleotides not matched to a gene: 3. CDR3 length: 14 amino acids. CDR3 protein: CASSPLAHQETQYF. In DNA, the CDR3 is TGTGCCAGCAGTCCACTAGCGCACCAAGAGACCCAGTACTTC.

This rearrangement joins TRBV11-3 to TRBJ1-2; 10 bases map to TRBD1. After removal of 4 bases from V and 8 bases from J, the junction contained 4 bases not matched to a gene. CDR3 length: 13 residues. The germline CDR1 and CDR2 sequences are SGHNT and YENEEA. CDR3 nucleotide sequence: TGTGCCAGCAGCTCGGACAGGGGGGACGGCTACACCTTC. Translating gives CASSSDRGDGYTF.

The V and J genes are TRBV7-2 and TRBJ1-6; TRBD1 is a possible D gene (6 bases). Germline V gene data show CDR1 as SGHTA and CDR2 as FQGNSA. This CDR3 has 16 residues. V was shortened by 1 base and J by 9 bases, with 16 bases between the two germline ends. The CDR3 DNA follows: TGTGCCAGCAGCTTAGTCGGTACAGGGACCAGTTCACCCCTCCACTTT. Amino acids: CASSLVGTGTSSPLHF.

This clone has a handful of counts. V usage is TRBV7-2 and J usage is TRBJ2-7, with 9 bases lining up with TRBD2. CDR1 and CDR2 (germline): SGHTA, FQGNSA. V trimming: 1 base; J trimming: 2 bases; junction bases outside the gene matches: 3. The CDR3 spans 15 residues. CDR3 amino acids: CASSLGASGAYEQYF. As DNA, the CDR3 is TGTGCCAGCAGCTTAGGTGCTAGCGGGGCCTACGAGCAGTACTTC.

CDR3: CASSADFPGSYEQYF. CDR3 nucleotide sequence: TGTGCCAGCAGTGCGGACTTCCCGGGGTCCTACGAGCAGTACTTC. The chain has TRBV6-2 or TRBV6-3 and TRBJ2-7, with D maybe TRBD2 (5 bases). V lost 5 bases to trimming and J lost 1 base, with 15 bases between them. CDR3 length: 15 amino acids. Germline CDR1 and CDR2: MNHEY and SVGEGT.

The CDR3 is CASSFSVSATDTQYF. DNA of the CDR3: TGCGCCAGCAGCTTTAGTGTCAGCGCCACAGATACGCAGTATTTT. The chain carries TRBV5-1 and TRBJ2-3; D is ambiguous. Germline V gene sequence: CDR1 SGHRS, CDR2 YFSETQ. This CDR3 has 15 amino acids. V was pared by 2 bases and J by 2 bases, with 12 bases between.

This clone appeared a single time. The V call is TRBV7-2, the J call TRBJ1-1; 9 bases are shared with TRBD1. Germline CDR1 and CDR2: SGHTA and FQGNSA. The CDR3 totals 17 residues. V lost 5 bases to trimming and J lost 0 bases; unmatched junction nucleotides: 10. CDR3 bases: TGTGCCAGCAGCATACATAGGGGACAGGGTATGAACACTGAAGCTTTCTTT. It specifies CASSIHRGQGMNTEAFF.

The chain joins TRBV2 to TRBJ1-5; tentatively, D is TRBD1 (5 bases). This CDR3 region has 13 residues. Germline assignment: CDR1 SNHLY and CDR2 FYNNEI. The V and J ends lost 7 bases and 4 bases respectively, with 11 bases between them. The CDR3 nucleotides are TGTGCCAGCACTCCGGACACAAATCAGCCCCAGCATTTT. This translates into CASTPDTNQPQHF.

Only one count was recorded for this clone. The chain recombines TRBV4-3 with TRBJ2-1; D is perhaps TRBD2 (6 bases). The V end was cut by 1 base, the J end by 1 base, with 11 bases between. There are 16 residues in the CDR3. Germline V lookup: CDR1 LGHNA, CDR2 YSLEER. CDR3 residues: CASSQGGLKSYNEQFF. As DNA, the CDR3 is TGCGCCAGCAGCCAAGGGGGACTGAAGTCCTACAATGAGCAGTTCTTC.

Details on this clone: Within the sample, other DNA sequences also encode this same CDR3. The CDR3 reads CASSSGTPQETQYF. The CDR3, as DNA: TGCGCCAGCAGCTCAGGGACACCCCAAGAGACCCAGTACTTC. The rearrangement uses TRBV5-1 and TRBJ2-5; possible D gene TRBD1, 6 bases. Germline lookup yields CDR1 SGHRS and CDR2 YFSETQ. CDR3 length equals 14 residues. V gave up 3 bases and J gave up 1 base, with 10 bases separating them.

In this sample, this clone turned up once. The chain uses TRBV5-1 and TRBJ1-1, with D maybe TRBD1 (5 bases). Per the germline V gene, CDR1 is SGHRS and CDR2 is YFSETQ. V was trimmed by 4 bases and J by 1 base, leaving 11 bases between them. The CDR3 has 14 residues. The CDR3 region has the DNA TGCGCCAGCAGCCCCTGGGGGGAGAACACTGAAGCTTTCTTT. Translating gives CASSPWGENTEAFF.

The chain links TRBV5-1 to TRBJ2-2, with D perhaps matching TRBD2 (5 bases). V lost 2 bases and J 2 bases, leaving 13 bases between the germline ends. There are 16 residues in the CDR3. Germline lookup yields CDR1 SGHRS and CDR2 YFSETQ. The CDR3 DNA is TGCGCCAGCAGCTTACTAGAAGGTGCTAACACCGGGGAGCTGTTTTTT. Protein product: CASSLLEGANTGELFF.

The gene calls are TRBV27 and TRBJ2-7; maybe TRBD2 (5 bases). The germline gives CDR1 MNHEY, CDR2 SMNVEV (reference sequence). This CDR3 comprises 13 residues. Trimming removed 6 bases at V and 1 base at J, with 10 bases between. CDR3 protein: CASSRTESYEQYF. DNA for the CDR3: TGTGCCAGCAGCCGGACTGAGTCCTACGAGCAGTACTTC.

CDR3 DNA sequence: TGCGCCAGCAGCTCGTTACTAGCGGGGGGGCCTGGTGGGGCCAACGTCCTGACTTTC. Amino acids: CASSSLLAGGPGGANVLTF. This chain connects TRBV5-1 to TRBJ2-6; 13 nucleotides agree with TRBD2. J gave up 3 bases and V 3 bases, and 9 bases lay outside the gene matches. CDR1 is SGHRS and CDR2 is YFSETQ in the germline V gene. The CDR3 loop spans 19 amino acids.

Here the CDR3 reads CASAVGQGDKLFF. In DNA, the CDR3 is TGTGCCAGTGCCGTCGGACAGGGGGACAAACTGTTTTTT. The rearrangement joins TRBV19 to TRBJ1-4, with 10 bases matching TRBD1. Germline V gene sequence: CDR1 LNHDA, CDR2 SQIVND (reference sequence). V lost 8 bases to trimming and J lost 11 bases; unmatched junction nucleotides: 8. The CDR3 is made up of 13 amino acids.